This T cell receptor (beta chain) came from a study of blood T cell repertoires in COVID-19. V lost 1 base and J lost 8, with 23 bases in between. Germline V gene data show CDR1 as LGHNA and CDR2 as YSLEER. The CDR3 length is 17 residues. TCRdb keeps only in-frame clones here, not all; method: immunoSEQ multiplex PCR. The sample yields approximately 150,000 clones, around 76% seen once. The chain couples TRBV4-3 to TRBJ1-2; weak D call: TRBD1 (5 bases). The sequence derives from a woman in her sixties or seventies with acute or convalescent COVID-19. Sequences were obtained from peripheral blood. The CDR3 is CASSQVPPTVQLGGYTF. The CDR3 DNA reads as TGCGCCAGCAGCCAAGTTCCCCCGACAGTGCAGTTAGGGGGCTACACCTTC.